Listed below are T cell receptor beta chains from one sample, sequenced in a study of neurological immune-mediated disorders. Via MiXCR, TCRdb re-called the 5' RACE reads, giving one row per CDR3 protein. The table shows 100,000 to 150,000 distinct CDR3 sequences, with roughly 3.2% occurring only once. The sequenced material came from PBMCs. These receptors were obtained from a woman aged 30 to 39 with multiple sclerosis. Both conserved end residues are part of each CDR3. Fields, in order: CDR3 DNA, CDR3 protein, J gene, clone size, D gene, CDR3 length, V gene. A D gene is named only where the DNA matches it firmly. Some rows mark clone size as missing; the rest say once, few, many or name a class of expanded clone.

cdr3_nt: TGCAGTGCTAGAGCGGGGGAGGGCTATGGCTACACCTTC
cdr3_aa: CSARAGEGYGYTF
j_call: TRBJ1-2
clone_size: many
d_call: NA
cdr3_length: 13
v_call: TRBV20-1

cdr3_nt: TGTGCCAGCAGTGAATTAGGGGGGCCTGAAGCTTTCTTT
cdr3_aa: CASSELGGPEAFF
j_call: TRBJ1-1
clone_size: many
d_call: NA
cdr3_length: 13
v_call: TRBV6-1

cdr3_nt: TGCGCCAGCAGCTTCCGGACTGGCACAGATACGCAGTATTTT
cdr3_aa: CASSFRTGTDTQYF
j_call: TRBJ2-3
clone_size: many
d_call: NA
cdr3_length: 14
v_call: TRBV5-1

cdr3_nt: TGTGCCAGCAGCACAGGGGACAGGGGGCGCACTGAAGCTTTCTTT
cdr3_aa: CASSTGDRGRTEAFF
j_call: TRBJ1-1
clone_size: many
d_call: TRBD1
cdr3_length: 15
v_call: TRBV11-2

cdr3_nt: TGTGCCTGGAGTGCACAGGGAAAGGGATCACCCCTCCACTTT
cdr3_aa: CAWSAQGKGSPLHF
j_call: TRBJ1-6
clone_size: many
d_call: NA
cdr3_length: 14
v_call: TRBV30

cdr3_nt: TGTGCCAGCAGCCCTGACTACAATGAGCAGTTCTTC
cdr3_aa: CASSPDYNEQFF
j_call: TRBJ2-1
clone_size: many
d_call: NA
cdr3_length: 12
v_call: TRBV14

cdr3_nt: TGCGCCAGCATCGTACGGCGACGCACCGGGGAGCTGTTTTTT
cdr3_aa: CASIVRRRTGELFF
j_call: TRBJ2-2
clone_size: many
d_call: NA
cdr3_length: 14
v_call: TRBV5-1

cdr3_nt: TGCAGTGCTAGAGATCAAGGGGCCGGGAACACTGAAGCTTTCTTT
cdr3_aa: CSARDQGAGNTEAFF
j_call: TRBJ1-1
clone_size: many
d_call: NA
cdr3_length: 15
v_call: TRBV20-1

cdr3_nt: TGCGCCAGCAGCTCAGGCGTGGGGGACAACTATGGCTACACCTTC
cdr3_aa: CASSSGVGDNYGYTF
j_call: TRBJ1-2
clone_size: many
d_call: NA
cdr3_length: 15
v_call: TRBV5-1

cdr3_nt: TGTGCCAGCAGCGCTAGTCCCCTAGCGGGATATGATGAGCAGTTCTTC
cdr3_aa: CASSASPLAGYDEQFF
j_call: TRBJ2-1
clone_size: NA
d_call: TRBD2
cdr3_length: 16
v_call: TRBV9

cdr3_nt: TGCGCCAGCAGCTTGAGGGCCGATCAGCCCCAGCATTTT
cdr3_aa: CASSLRADQPQHF
j_call: TRBJ1-5
clone_size: many
d_call: NA
cdr3_length: 13
v_call: TRBV5-1

cdr3_nt: TGTGCCAGCAGCTTGGATGCCGGGGGGCAGTTCTTC
cdr3_aa: CASSLDAGGQFF
j_call: TRBJ2-1
clone_size: many
d_call: NA
cdr3_length: 12
v_call: TRBV5-6

cdr3_nt: TGCAGTGCGGGACAGGGGAAAGTTGAAGCTTTCTTT
cdr3_aa: CSAGQGKVEAFF
j_call: TRBJ1-1
clone_size: many
d_call: TRBD1
cdr3_length: 12
v_call: TRBV20-1

cdr3_nt: TGTGCCAGCAGTTGGGACTCGTCAACCGGGGAGCTGTTTTTT
cdr3_aa: CASSWDSSTGELFF
j_call: TRBJ2-2
clone_size: many
d_call: NA
cdr3_length: 14
v_call: TRBV6-5

cdr3_nt: TGTGCCACCAGTGATTCCGGGACCCAGGGCGTTGATACGCAGTATTTT
cdr3_aa: CATSDSGTQGVDTQYF
j_call: TRBJ2-3
clone_size: many
d_call: NA
cdr3_length: 16
v_call: TRBV24-1

cdr3_nt: TGTGCCACCAGCAGAGACGCGGGAGGGGGCGAGCAGTACTTC
cdr3_aa: CATSRDAGGGEQYF
j_call: TRBJ2-7
clone_size: many
d_call: TRBD2
cdr3_length: 14
v_call: TRBV15

cdr3_nt: TGTGCCAGCAGCGAAGGGGACTCTGGAAACACCATATATTTT
cdr3_aa: CASSEGDSGNTIYF
j_call: TRBJ1-3
clone_size: many
d_call: NA
cdr3_length: 14
v_call: TRBV9

cdr3_nt: TGTGCCAGCAGTTACAGACCCTACAATGAGCAGTTCTTC
cdr3_aa: CASSYRPYNEQFF
j_call: TRBJ2-1
clone_size: many
d_call: NA
cdr3_length: 13
v_call: TRBV6-5

cdr3_nt: TGTGCCACGGGACCGGGGGCGGATCGGCAGTACTTC
cdr3_aa: CATGPGADRQYF
j_call: TRBJ2-5
clone_size: many
d_call: NA
cdr3_length: 12
v_call: TRBV10-3

cdr3_nt: TGTGCCAGCAGCTTAACGCGGGGGACGAGCACAGATACGCAGTATTTT
cdr3_aa: CASSLTRGTSTDTQYF
j_call: TRBJ2-3
clone_size: many
d_call: TRBD2
cdr3_length: 16
v_call: TRBV7-9

cdr3_nt: TGCAGTGCTCCCGACAACTATGGCTACACCTTC
cdr3_aa: CSAPDNYGYTF
j_call: TRBJ1-2
clone_size: many
d_call: NA
cdr3_length: 11
v_call: TRBV20-1

cdr3_nt: TGTGCCAGCAGCCAAGTCGACAGTTATAATTCACCCCTCCACTTT
cdr3_aa: CASSQVDSYNSPLHF
j_call: TRBJ1-6
clone_size: many
d_call: NA
cdr3_length: 15
v_call: TRBV3-1

cdr3_nt: TGTGCCAGCAGCCTAAGACAGGGGGCCAATCAGCCCCAGCATTTT
cdr3_aa: CASSLRQGANQPQHF
j_call: TRBJ1-5
clone_size: many
d_call: TRBD1
cdr3_length: 15
v_call: TRBV5-6

cdr3_nt: TGTGCCAGCAGCTTAGGGGAAAATGAGCAGTTCTTC
cdr3_aa: CASSLGENEQFF
j_call: TRBJ2-1
clone_size: few
d_call: NA
cdr3_length: 12
v_call: TRBV7-6

cdr3_nt: TGCGCCAGCAGCCGAGGACCCAATCAGTCGGGGGCCAACGTCCTGACTTTC
cdr3_aa: CASSRGPNQSGANVLTF
j_call: TRBJ2-6
clone_size: many
d_call: NA
cdr3_length: 17
v_call: TRBV5-1

cdr3_nt: TGTGCCAGCTCACCAGCTAGCTGGTTGAGGGACAATGAGCAGTTCTTC
cdr3_aa: CASSPASWLRDNEQFF
j_call: TRBJ2-1
clone_size: NA
d_call: NA
cdr3_length: 16
v_call: TRBV18

cdr3_nt: TGTGCCAGCACGGCGGGGACCACAGATACGCAGTATTTT
cdr3_aa: CASTAGTTDTQYF
j_call: TRBJ2-3
clone_size: NA
d_call: NA
cdr3_length: 13
v_call: TRBV6-2/TRBV6-3

cdr3_nt: TGTGCCAGCAGTTACTACATCAGGGGTTCGAACTATGGCTACACCTTC
cdr3_aa: CASSYYIRGSNYGYTF
j_call: TRBJ1-2
clone_size: many
d_call: NA
cdr3_length: 16
v_call: TRBV6-5

cdr3_nt: TGTGCCAGCAGCCCGGGGGGGACGGGAGCATCAGATACGCAGTATTTT
cdr3_aa: CASSPGGTGASDTQYF
j_call: TRBJ2-3
clone_size: many
d_call: TRBD2
cdr3_length: 16
v_call: TRBV12-3/TRBV12-4